The clone carrying this TCR beta chain was counted a few times. The source of the sample is a study of T cells in Graves' hyperthyroidism and ophthalmopathy. TCR beta CDR3 regions were amplified from RNA transcripts. A set of HTBI primers served as the primers for a first-round RT-PCR of the TCR CDR3. In TCRdb, the multiplex PCR reads were re-called with MiXCR into one record per CDR3 protein. The sample has approximately 300,000 distinct CDR3 sequences, roughly a fifth seen once. J was trimmed by 6 bases and V by 6 bases; bases with no gene match: 11. The CDR3 has 15 residues. Germline loops: CDR1 MNHNS, CDR2 SASEGT.

Material for sequencing was blood. The V gene is TRBV6-1, the J gene TRBJ2-3; TRBD1 matches at 8 bases. This receptor was identified in a man aged 50 or older with Graves' ophthalmopathy. The CDR3 DNA follows: TGTGCCAGCAGCCTAAACGGACAGGGACGGGATACGCAGTATTTT. Amino acid sequence: CASSLNGQGRDTQYF.